The 5 T cell receptor beta chains presented below share a single source sample, sequenced in a study of blood T cell repertoires in COVID-19. Repertoires were generated with immunoSEQ multiplex PCR, while TCRdb's copy carries only in-frame clones and drops some. The profile shows 130,000 or so clones, around 88% of them singletons. Sequenced material: peripheral blood. The source is a man between 45 and 60 years old with active or convalescent COVID-19.

V is TRBV19 and J is TRBJ2-7; maybe TRBD2 (5 bases). In germline, CDR1 is LNHDA, CDR2 SQIVND (reference sequence). The CDR3 has 16 amino acids. With 1 base removed from V and 2 bases from J, the gap between germline ends came to 15 bases. CDR3 in amino acids: CASSIGGGQVAYEQYF. The CDR3 bases are TGTGCCAGTAGTATAGGTGGAGGCCAGGTCGCCTACGAGCAGTACTTC.

This chain uses TRBV19 with TRBJ1-3; D is unclear. Germline CDR1 is LNHDA and CDR2 is SQIVND (reference sequence). With 6 bases removed from V and 2 bases from J, the gap between germline ends came to 11 bases. This CDR3 region has 14 residues. The chain's CDR3 is CASSGVTTGNTIYF. DNA for the CDR3: TGTGCCAGTAGCGGGGTGACTACTGGAAACACCATATATTTT.

The chain couples TRBV3-1 (or the pseudogene TRBV3-2) to TRBJ1-2; no clear D gene. The CDR3 is 14 residues long. Trimming left V 0 bases short and J 2 bases short, with 7 bases between. The V gene's germline CDR1 is LGHDT and CDR2 YNNKEL (reference sequence). CDR3 sequence (DNA): TGTGCCAGCAGCCAAGATATCAGAAACTATGGCTACACCTTC. Amino acids: CASSQDIRNYGYTF.

This rearrangement joins TRBV28 to TRBJ1-6, with D possibly TRBD1 on 6 matching bases. The CDR3 has 13 residues. The germline V gene has CDR1 MDHEN and CDR2 SYDVKM. V gave up 6 bases and J gave up 5 bases, with 8 bases separating them. The CDR3 nucleotides are TGTGCCAGCAGGGGACACGATAATTCACCCCTCCACTTT. Its protein is CASRGHDNSPLHF.

This rearrangement joins TRBV5-4 to TRBJ2-3, with 10 bases fitting TRBD1. Germline assignment: CDR1 SGHNT and CDR2 YYREEE (reference sequence). Trimming removed 3 bases from V and 6 bases from J; junction bases left unmatched: 7. The CDR3 contains 15 residues. The CDR3 protein is CASSSGQGSGDTQYF. CDR3 bases: TGTGCCAGCAGCTCGGGACAGGGGAGTGGGGATACGCAGTATTTT. Filled out from reference TRBV5-4 and TRBJ2-3, the complete variable domain reads ETGVTQSPTHLIKTRGQQVTLRCSSQSGHNTVSWYQQALGQGPQFIFQYYREEENGRGNFPPRFSGLQFPNYSSELNVNALELDDSALYLCASSSGQGSGDTQYFGPGTRLTVL.